The next 11 T cell receptor beta chains were all read from a single sample in a study of blood T cells in healthy people across ages. Sample-barcoded 5' priming and a J-beta primer mix drove a second PCR of 7 to 11 cycles. MiXCR, run by TCRdb on the 5' RACE reads, gives a single entry per CDR3 protein. The table lists 750,000 or so distinct CDR3 sequences, around 25% of them singletons. This sample was shared with a second study, whose subject was T cells of mothers and their children.

Sequencing was performed on blood. These receptors were collected from a boy younger than 18 in good health.

This clonotype has a count of ten or more. Germline is not matched at one junction end, which may reflect a read error. J is TRBJ2-5 and V is TRBV5-1, with 9 bases aligning to TRBD1. Judging by the DNA end, TRBJ2-7 fits better; the J call may be wrong. Germline V gives CDR1 SGHRS, CDR2 YFSETQ. CDR3 size: 14 residues. In nucleotides, the CDR3 is TGTGCCAGCAGTTTAGGACAGGGGAGCGACGAGCAGTACTTC. Translation: CASSLGQGSDEQYF.

Turning to this clonotype: The junction and the germline gene differ at one end; a read error may be behind it. V is TRBV7-3 and J is TRBJ1-1, with D tentatively TRBD1 (6 bases). Looked up from germline, CDR1 is SGHTA and CDR2 is FQGTGA. This CDR3 has 16 residues. In DNA form, the CDR3 reads TGTGCCAGCAGCGAAACAGGGTTTATCATGAACACTGAACCTTTCTTT. This gives the protein CASSETGFIMNTEPFF.

The chain recombines TRBV14 with TRBJ2-5; D is possibly TRBD2 (6 bases). CDR1 and CDR2 (germline): SGHDN, FVKESK. The CDR3 consists of 15 residues. V gave up 1 base and J gave up 6 bases, with 15 bases separating them. CDR3 nucleotide sequence: TGTGCCAGCAGCCAAGTAGGCGGGATCGGAAAGACCCAGTACTTC. It encodes CASSQVGGIGKTQYF.

About this clonotype itself: The junction departs from the called germline gene at one end, perhaps through a read error. The V call is TRBV7-9, the J call TRBJ1-6; D is possibly TRBD1 (6 bases). The CDR3 sequence is 12 residues long. CDR1 and CDR2 (germline): SEHNR, FQNEAQ (reference sequence). In DNA, the CDR3 is TGTGGCTTGACACAGGGTAATTCCCCCCTCCACTTT. Amino acids: CGLTQGNSPLHF.

The chain carries TRBV19 and TRBJ2-7, with D hard to call. The germline gives CDR1 LNHDA, CDR2 SQIVND (reference sequence). Trimming left V 3 bases short and J 2 bases short, with 11 bases between. The CDR3 is 14 residues long. CDR3 in amino acids: CASSIRGEAYEQYF. The CDR3 bases are TGTGCCAGTAGTATCCGAGGCGAGGCCTACGAGCAGTACTTC. The variable domain in full, completed from reference TRBV19 and TRBJ2-7, reads DGGITQSPKYLFRKEGQNVTLSCEQNLNHDAMYWYRQDPGQGLRLIYYSQIVNDFQKGDIAEGYSVSREKKESFPLTVTSAQKNPTAFYLCASSIRGEAYEQYFGPGTRLTVT.

This clonotype was found a few times. The J gene is TRBJ2-5, the V gene TRBV4-1, with 12 positions matching TRBD2. The J call could be wrong; TRBJ2-1 is a better fit for the DNA end. In germline, CDR1 is MGHRA, CDR2 YSYEKL. CDR3 size: 19 residues. The CDR3 DNA reads as TGCGCCAGCAGCCCCGGGGCATTGACTAGCGGGAGACGTTTTAATGAGCAGTTCTTC. Its translation: CASSPGALTSGRRFNEQFF.

The chain is built from TRBV12-3 or TRBV12-4 and TRBJ2-7, with D perhaps matching TRBD2 (6 bases). V lost 7 bases and J 2 bases, leaving 12 bases between the germline ends. The CDR3 runs to 13 residues. Written as DNA, the CDR3 is TGTGCCAGCACCCGGGACTCGGCCTACGAGCAGTACTTC. Its translation is CASTRDSAYEQYF.

The gene calls are TRBV7-9 and TRBJ2-5; TRBD1 agrees at 9 bases. This CDR3 comprises 15 residues. J gave up 2 bases and V 5 bases, and 6 bases lay outside the gene matches. In germline, CDR1 is SEHNR, CDR2 FQNEAQ (reference sequence). CDR3 sequence: CASSPYRGQQETQYF. DNA for the CDR3: TGTGCCAGCAGCCCATACAGGGGGCAACAAGAGACCCAGTACTTC.

The V gene is TRBV2, the J gene TRBJ1-6; D may be TRBD1 (6 bases). The V gene's germline CDR1 is SNHLY and CDR2 FYNNEI. Trimming shortened V by 0 bases and J by 4 bases, and 10 bases separated the two germline ends. The CDR3 is made up of 16 amino acids. The CDR3 spells CASSEAGGHYNSPLHF. In nucleotides, the CDR3 is TGTGCCAGCAGTGAAGCCGGGGGACATTATAATTCACCCCTCCACTTT.

The chain has TRBV27 and TRBJ1-4; D possibly corresponds to TRBD1 (5 bases). CDR3 length equals 14 residues. The V end was cut by 6 bases, the J end by 3 bases, with 11 bases between. The germline V gene has CDR1 MNHEY and CDR2 SMNVEV (reference sequence). CDR3: CASSPGISNEKLFF. The CDR3 DNA reads as TGTGCCAGCAGCCCAGGGATTTCTAATGAAAAACTGTTTTTT.

CDR3 sequence: CATSSEIKGNKNIQYF. CDR3 bases: TGTGCCACCAGCTCCGAAATCAAGGGGAACAAAAACATTCAGTACTTC. The V call is TRBV15, the J call TRBJ2-4, with D maybe TRBD1 (5 bases). With 5 bases removed from V and 3 bases from J, the gap between germline ends came to 17 bases. CDR3 size: 16 residues. CDR1 is LNHNV, CDR2 YYDKDF, per germline (reference sequence).